This T cell receptor (beta chain) was documented in a study of blood T cell repertoires in COVID-19. Overall study: Acute and convalescent COVID-19 samples came from the United States, Italy and Spain.

This clone was found a few times. Between the trimmed V and J ends, which lost 0 bases and 5 bases, there was a span of 8 bases. The germline V gene encodes CDR1 GTSNPN and CDR2 SVGIG (reference sequence). The CDR3 has 13 residues. Profiled with immunoSEQ multiplex PCR; TCRdb holds only in-frame clones, not every one. The data show approximately 350,000 clones, around nine tenths seen once. The chain recombines TRBV30 with TRBJ1-5; D possibly corresponds to TRBD1 (5 bases). Sequenced material: peripheral blood. The TCR comes from a woman younger than 35 who had recovered from COVID-19. Here the CDR3 reads CAWSVGVDQPQHF. The CDR3 DNA is TGTGCCTGGAGTGTAGGGGTGGATCAGCCCCAGCATTTT.